The T cell receptor beta chain described here comes from a study of blood T cell repertoires in COVID-19. The data were produced by immunoSEQ multiplex PCR, yet TCRdb's version contains in-frame clones alone and is incomplete. The sample includes about 200,000 clones, more than 75% of them seen just once. CDR1 and CDR2 from the germline V gene are MDHEN and SYDVKM. After removal of 7 bases from V and 9 bases from J, the junction contained 6 bases not matched to a gene. The CDR3 is 13 residues long. This TCR came from a woman aged 45-65 years with acute COVID-19. The source material was PBMCs or T cells enriched from blood (not recorded which). This rearrangement joins TRBV28 to TRBJ1-6; 7 positions match TRBD1. DNA of the CDR3: TGTGCCAGCAACAGGGGCAGGGGTTCACCCCTCCACTTT. It translates to CASNRGRGSPLHF.